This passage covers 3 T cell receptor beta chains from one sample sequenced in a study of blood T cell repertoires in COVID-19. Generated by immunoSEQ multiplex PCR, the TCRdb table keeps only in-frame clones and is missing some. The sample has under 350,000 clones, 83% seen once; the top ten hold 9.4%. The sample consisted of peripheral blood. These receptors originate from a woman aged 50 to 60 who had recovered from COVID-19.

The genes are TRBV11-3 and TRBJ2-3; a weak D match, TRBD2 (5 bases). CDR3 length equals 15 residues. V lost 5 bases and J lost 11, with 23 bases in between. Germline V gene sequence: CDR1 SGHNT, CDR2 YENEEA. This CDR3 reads CASSQLGRYDSRQYF. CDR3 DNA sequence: TGTGCCAGCAGCCAACTAGGGAGATACGATTCCCGGCAGTATTTT. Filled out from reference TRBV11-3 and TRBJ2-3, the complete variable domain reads EAGVVQSPRYKIIEKKQPVAFWCNPISGHNTLYWYLQNLGQGPELLIRYENEEAVDDSQLPKDRFSAERLKGVDSTLKIQPAELGDSAVYLCASSQLGRYDSRQYFGPGTRLTVL.

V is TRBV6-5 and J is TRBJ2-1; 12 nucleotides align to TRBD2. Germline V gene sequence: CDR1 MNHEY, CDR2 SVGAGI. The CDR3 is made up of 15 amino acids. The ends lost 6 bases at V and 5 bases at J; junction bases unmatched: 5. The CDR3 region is CASSAGLAGHNEQFF. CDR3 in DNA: TGTGCCAGCAGCGCGGGACTAGCGGGCCACAATGAGCAGTTCTTC.

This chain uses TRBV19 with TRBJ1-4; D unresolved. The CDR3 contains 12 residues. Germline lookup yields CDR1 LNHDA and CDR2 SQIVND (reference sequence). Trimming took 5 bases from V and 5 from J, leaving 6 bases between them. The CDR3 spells CASSDQNEKLFF. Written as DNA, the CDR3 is TGTGCCAGTAGTGATCAGAATGAAAAACTGTTTTTT.